This TCR beta chain was obtained from a study of T cells in Graves' hyperthyroidism and ophthalmopathy. Points from the study as a whole: Most thyroid-expanded clonotypes above 0.001 were also found in blood.

This clonotype showed up just once. The antigen remains unidentified. Patients were aged 18 to 65, had disease duration under 2 months, and had newly diagnosed hyperthyroidism. For the diagnoses, clinical symptoms, serum thyroxine and TRAb, thyroid ultrasound and orbital computed tomography were used. With 1 base removed from V and 5 bases from J, the gap between germline ends came to 9 bases. The CDR3 spans 14 residues. In germline, CDR1 is SGHRS, CDR2 YFSETQ. What was amplified from RNA transcripts were TCR beta CDR3 regions. First-round RT-PCR targeting the TCR CDR3 was performed with the HTBI primer set. TCRdb reprocessed the multiplex PCR reads via MiXCR and lists one record per CDR3 protein. The profile shows about 47,000 distinct CDR3 sequences, 54% of them singletons.

The sample consisted of peripheral blood or thyroid tissue (not recorded which). The TCR was taken from a man between 18 and 35 years old with Graves' hyperthyroidism. The chain couples TRBV5-1 to TRBJ1-4; D not resolved. This CDR3 is CASSLTAPNEKLFF. The CDR3 DNA follows: TGCGCCAGCAGCTTGACAGCTCCAAATGAAAAACTGTTTTTT. Full variable domain (outside the CDR3, taken from reference TRBV5-1 and TRBJ1-4): KAGVTQTPRYLIKTRGQQVTLSCSPISGHRSVSWYQQTPGQGLQFLFEYFSETQRNKGNFPGRFSGRQFSNSRSEMNVSTLELGDSALYLCASSLTAPNEKLFFGSGTQLSVL.